The 19 T cell receptor beta chains given below trace back to one sample, sequenced in a study of CD8 T cells in ankylosing spondylitis. Antigens for these TCRs are unknown. MiXCR, applied by TCRdb to the 5' RACE reads, yields one record per CDR3 protein. The table lists roughly 300,000 distinct CDR3 sequences, less than 10% of them singletons. Study-wide results and limits: Eight or nine highly homologous variants made up a TCR beta motif that seemed to typify ankylosing spondylitis blood.

The specimen sequenced was blood, either unsorted or a sorted T cell fraction (not recorded which). The receptors were gathered from a male donor with ankylosing spondylitis.

This clonotype was observed many times. The chain links TRBV2 to TRBJ1-1, with TRBD1 identical over 7 bases. Per germline, CDR1 SNHLY and CDR2 FYNNEI. The J segment lost 5 bases and the V segment lost 7 bases, leaving 7 bases of the junction unmatched. The CDR3 is 13 residues long. The CDR3 region is CASNRQGWTEAFF. The CDR3 nucleotides read TGTGCCAGCAACCGACAGGGCTGGACTGAAGCTTTCTTT.

Many counts were recorded for this clonotype. The rearrangement uses TRBV19 and TRBJ1-5; no clear D gene. The CDR3 is made up of 12 amino acids. In germline, CDR1 is LNHDA, CDR2 SQIVND (reference sequence). With 3 bases removed from V and 0 bases from J, the gap between germline ends came to 0 bases. The CDR3 region is CASSISNQPQHF. The CDR3 bases are TGTGCCAGTAGTATTAGCAATCAGCCCCAGCATTTT.

This clonotype was observed a few times. The chain employs TRBV9 and TRBJ2-7; D gene unclear. The V and J ends lost 0 bases and 2 bases respectively, with 6 bases between them. Germline V gene lookup returns CDR1 SGDLS and CDR2 YYNGEE. The CDR3 sequence is 13 residues long. This chain's CDR3 is CASSVAPAYEQYF. CDR3 nucleotide sequence: TGTGCCAGCAGCGTAGCTCCAGCCTACGAGCAGTACTTC.

This clonotype was observed a handful of times. CDR3 coding DNA: TGCAGTGCTAGAGACGGGACAACTACCGGGGAGCTGTTTTTT. Translation gives CSARDGTTTGELFF. This chain joins TRBV20-1 and TRBJ2-2; maybe TRBD1 (6 bases). With 0 bases removed from V and 5 bases from J, the gap between germline ends came to 10 bases. Germline V gene sequence: CDR1 DFQATT, CDR2 SNEGSKA (reference sequence). The CDR3 contains 14 residues.

This clonotype was seen only a few times. The chain is built from TRBV28 and TRBJ2-2, with a weak D call TRBD2 (5 bases). Trimming removed 6 bases from V and 15 bases from J, with 29 bases in between. Germline V CDR1 and CDR2: MDHEN, SYDVKM. The CDR3 is 16 amino acids. CDR3 amino acids: CASRAPGEFNTGDLFF. The DNA of the CDR3 is TGTGCCAGCAGAGCTCCGGGCGAATTCAACACCGGGGATTTGTTTTTT.

This clonotype has at least ten counts. The V and J genes are TRBV29-1 and TRBJ2-2; D is uncertain. V was pared by 7 bases and J by 1 base, with 7 bases between. CDR1 is SQVTM and CDR2 is ANQGSEA in the germline V gene. This CDR3 comprises 12 residues. CDR3 loop: CSGEKNTGELFF. The CDR3 coding sequence is TGCAGCGGGGAAAAGAACACCGGGGAGCTGTTTTTT.

This clonotype has ten or more counts. The V call is TRBV5-1, the J call TRBJ2-7; 9 bases align to TRBD1. The germline gives CDR1 SGHRS, CDR2 YFSETQ. This CDR3 is 15 amino acids long. V was clipped by 1 base and J by 5 bases; unmatched bases: 7. As DNA, the CDR3 is TGCGCCAGCAGCTTGTCAGGGACAGGGTTGGACGAGCAGTACTTC. Its translation: CASSLSGTGLDEQYF.

This clonotype was counted ten times or more. The chain is built from TRBV5-1 and TRBJ1-1; D ambiguous. The CDR3 runs 11 residues. Germline CDR1 reads SGHRS; CDR2 reads YFSETQ. V lost 5 bases to trimming and J lost 5 bases, with 7 bases between them. The CDR3 protein is CASRGETEAFF. The CDR3 nucleotides read TGCGCCAGCAGGGGAGAGACTGAAGCTTTCTTT. The complete variable domain, with remaining parts taken from reference TRBV5-1 and TRBJ1-1, reads KAGVTQTPRYLIKTRGQQVTLSCSPISGHRSVSWYQQTPGQGLQFLFEYFSETQRNKGNFPGRFSGRQFSNSRSEMNVSTLELGDSALYLCASRGETEAFFGQGTRLTVV.

This clonotype has only a few counts. This chain links TRBV18 with TRBJ2-5; no reliable D call. V lost 2 bases to trimming and J lost 5 bases, with 9 bases between them. The germline CDR1 and CDR2 sequences are KGHSH and LQKENI. The CDR3 length is 13 residues. For the CDR3, the DNA is TGTGCCAGCTCACCAATCTCCAAGGAGACCCAGTACTTC. It translates to CASSPISKETQYF.

This clonotype appeared many times. The chain recombines TRBV24-1 with TRBJ2-3; a weak D match, TRBD1 (5 bases). V shed 3 bases and J shed 3 bases, with 9 bases lying between them. The CDR3 totals 14 residues. From germline, CDR1 is KGHDR and CDR2 SFDVKD. The CDR3 DNA is TGTGCCACCAGTGATGTTCAGGGTACAGATACGCAGTATTTT. Translation gives CATSDVQGTDTQYF.

This chain connects TRBV19 to TRBJ2-7; D call uncertain. V was pared by 3 bases and J by 2 bases, with 11 bases between. Germline V lookup: CDR1 LNHDA, CDR2 SQIVND (reference sequence). The CDR3 runs 14 residues. The CDR3 region is CASSILHQTYEQYF. The CDR3 coding sequence is TGTGCCAGTAGTATTTTACACCAGACCTACGAGCAGTACTTC.

In its sample, this clonotype was seen a few times. The chain links TRBV20-1 to TRBJ2-7, with 7 nucleotides matching TRBD1. CDR1 and CDR2 from the germline V gene are DFQATT and SNEGSKA (reference sequence). V dropped 2 bases and J dropped 3; count of bases not matched to a gene: 10. The CDR3 loop spans 15 amino acids. CDR3 coding DNA: TGCAGTGCTAGACAGACCTTTGACAGGGACTACGAGCAGTACTTC. The encoded protein is CSARQTFDRDYEQYF.

This clonotype was counted a few times. V usage is TRBV29-1 and J usage is TRBJ1-1; D not certain. CDR3 length: 9 amino acids. CDR1 and CDR2 from the germline V gene are SQVTM and ANQGSEA. Trimming removed 6 bases from V and 1 base from J, with 0 bases in between. In DNA, the CDR3 is TGCAGCGTGAACACTGAAGCTTTCTTT. This encodes CSVNTEAFF.

A few counts support this clonotype. J is TRBJ1-2 and V is TRBV2; 8 bases are shared with TRBD1. V lost 6 bases to trimming and J lost 7 bases; unmatched junction nucleotides: 7. CDR3 length equals 13 residues. Germline V gene lookup returns CDR1 SNHLY and CDR2 FYNNEI. This CDR3 is CASSETGEGGYTF. As DNA, the CDR3 is TGTGCCAGCAGCGAGACAGGGGAGGGTGGCTACACCTTC. Based on the CDR3 plus reference TRBV2 and TRBJ1-2, the full variable domain is EPEVTQTPSHQVTQMGQEVILRCVPISNHLYFYWYRQILGQKVEFLVSFYNNEISEKSEIFDDQFSVERPDGSNFTLKIRSTKLEDSAMYFCASSETGEGGYTFGSGTRLTVV.

This clonotype was recorded many times. The V call is TRBV5-1, the J call TRBJ2-1; 11 bases agree with TRBD2. CDR3 length: 21 residues. Germline V gene sequence: CDR1 SGHRS, CDR2 YFSETQ. V gave up 1 base and J gave up 7 bases; unmatched junction bases: 22. The CDR3 nucleotides read TGCGCCAGCAGCTTGCGGGTCAACCTCCCGTCGACTAGCGGGGCTCTTAATGAGCAGTTCTTC. It encodes CASSLRVNLPSTSGALNEQFF.

This sequence joins TRBV27 and TRBJ2-7; D is unresolved. Germline CDR1 is MNHEY and CDR2 is SMNVEV (reference sequence). The CDR3 has 12 residues. Trimming removed 5 bases at V and 5 bases at J, with 10 bases between. The CDR3: CASSLLSNEQYF. CDR3 sequence (DNA): TGTGCCAGCAGTCTCCTTTCCAACGAGCAGTACTTC.

This clonotype was recorded many times. This sequence joins TRBV4-2 and TRBJ1-1; 11 bases are shared with TRBD1. The ends lost 4 bases at V and 0 bases at J; junction bases unmatched: 4. Germline V gives CDR1 LGHNA, CDR2 YNFKEQ. The CDR3 is 16 residues long. CDR3: CASSPGTGGMNTEAFF. The CDR3 DNA sequence: TGTGCCAGCAGCCCCGGGACAGGGGGTATGAACACTGAAGCTTTCTTT.

This clonotype was detected many times. The chain uses TRBV7-2 and TRBJ2-3; D gene ambiguous. V was pared by 1 base and J by 6 bases, with 8 bases between. This CDR3 region has 13 residues. Germline lookup yields CDR1 SGHTA and CDR2 FQGNSA. The CDR3 nucleotides are TGTGCCAGCAGCTTAGTTATACAGGATACGCAGTATTTT. It translates to CASSLVIQDTQYF.

In its sample, this clonotype was seen a few times. This chain connects TRBV5-1 to TRBJ1-1, with D unclear. From germline, CDR1 is SGHRS and CDR2 YFSETQ. The CDR3 is 13 residues long. Between the trimmed V and J ends, which lost 3 bases and 4 bases, there was a span of 10 bases. The CDR3 loop is CASSSAGLTEAFF. Here the CDR3 DNA reads TGCGCCAGCAGCTCCGCCGGTCTCACTGAAGCTTTCTTT.